Sequencing of this T cell receptor beta chain was carried out in a study of cytomegalovirus exposure and HLA in healthy donors. Overall study: The roughly 100 million unique TCR beta sequences, from about 170 million T cells, were found by an earlier analysis. The study's findings and limits: Productive status was seen about 90% or about 30% of the time for most TCR beta V segments in an earlier analysis.

Each donor was nominally healthy when sampled (though unrecorded immune exposures were likely). The PCR contained 60 Vbeta and 13 Jbeta primers. In the source study's methods: There were about 80 million unique TCR beta chains by a later count, and about 12 million of them were shared. TCRdb's table, derived via immunoSEQ multiplex PCR, lists solely in-frame clones and lacks some. The V and J calls and clone size come from that table; D and trimming were worked out from the DNA. This table holds roughly 71,000 clones, 74% found once. CDR1 ENHRY and CDR2 SYGVKD come from the germline V gene. CDR3 length: 15 residues. Trimming pared 8 bases from V and 1 base from J, leaving 15 bases between. The sample holds one count of this clone. Its target is not known.

This clonotype was sampled from a human donor in good health. V gene TRBV10-3 combines with J gene TRBJ1-3, with TRBD1 as a possible D gene (6 bases). Sequenced material: PBMCs. CDR3 protein: CAIEGKGGSGNTIYF. In DNA form, the CDR3 reads TGTGCCATCGAAGGGAAAGGGGGTTCTGGAAACACCATATATTTT.